This TCR beta chain came from a study of vaccination effects on CD4 cells after COVID-19 (dated by TCRdb to between 2020 and 2023). At the level of the whole study: Participants received two doses of either the BNT162b2 or the mRNA-1273 mRNA SARS-CoV-2 vaccine. SARS-CoV-2 spike-specific CD4+ TCR repertoires from before and after mRNA vaccination were compared in COVID-19 convalescent patients and in infection-naive vaccine recipients. Altogether, some ten COVID-19 convalescent patients and several SARS-CoV-2-naive healthy vaccine recipients made up the full study. The Oncomine TCR Beta short-read assay on an Illumina iSeq 100 was used to sequence cultures from other donors in the study.

In the ViraFEST assay, PBMC were stimulated with viral peptide pools, and TCR sequencing was then used to find antigen-specific CD4+ T cell clonotypes based on their expansion. After approximately 11 days of culture, CD4+ T cells were isolated with the EasySep CD4+ T cell isolation kit. None of the healthy vaccine recipients had a prior SARS-CoV-2 infection, which was confirmed by nucleocapsid antibody tests that came back negative both before and after vaccination. Each well held roughly 2 million PBMC cultured in IMDM containing approximately 5.3% human AB serum, approximately 10 IU/ml IL-2 and gentamicin, along with around 9.1 ug/ml peptides. Half of the culture medium was replaced with fresh IL-2-containing medium on days 3 and 7. Unless otherwise noted, each peptide stimulation condition was cultured in triplicate wells. PBMC were separated from whole blood using Ficoll-Paque Plus gradient centrifugation and were then either cryopreserved at -140C or used fresh. The spike proteins of SARS-CoV-2 and of the common cold coronaviruses HCoV-NL63, HCoV-OC43 and HCoV-229E were spanned by overlapping peptide pools. The QIAamp micro DNA kit was used to extract genomic DNA from the cultured CD4+ T cells.

Receptor libraries were prepared by the immunoSEQ multiplex PCR assay. DNA from the cultured and isolated CD4+ T cells underwent TCR beta CDR3 sequencing. The original pipeline was this. Non-productive TCR sequences were discarded, and reads were trimmed to the CDR3 region, with only CDR3s of 7 or more amino acids retained. Antigen-specific clonotypes were identified using the MANAFEST web app by comparison of expansion in peptide wells against reference cultures. For clones to be considered positive, expansion at FDR<0.05 versus reference and all other wells, an odds ratio above 5, and a frequency above 0.1% in two replicate wells were required. A clonotype was called cross-reactive if it was significantly expanded both in SARS-CoV-2 spike wells and in at least one common cold coronavirus spike condition. CDR3 similarity was assessed by Levenshtein distance using the stringdist R package, and unrooted trees were constructed with ape in R 3.6.1. This is the immuneACCESS table as TCRdb keeps it, with only in-frame sequences that have V and J called. A part of the clones is gone; compared with another copy, unresolved V genes explain less than half, and the rest is unexplained. D and trimming come from the DNA, and the V and J calls and clone size come from that table. The sample table shows some 28,000 clones, and about 80% are seen once. In total, the top ten clones hold 30% of the sample.

Overall study results and their limits: Among healthy vaccine recipients, nearly all vaccine-induced clones were SARS-CoV-2 mono-reactive, and just 1 of 255 was cross-reactive with common cold coronaviruses. Only a small number of convalescent patients were included, and no early post-infection timepoints were available, which limited the study. Both infection-induced and vaccine-induced clones contracted markedly at late post-vaccination timepoints, which is consistent with waning T cell responses.

V is reduced by 3 bases and J by 7 bases, leaving a spacing of 10 bases between them. The CDR3 holds 12 amino acids from the cysteine to the phenylalanine. The entry retains the CDR3 DNA only, 36 bases that are in frame from base 1. From the germline V gene, CDR1 is SGHTA and CDR2 is FQGNSA. As to this clone: The antigen this receptor binds is unknown. Per-base quality was not reported, and no clone a single base away is much larger than it.

The chain uses TRBV7-2 and TRBJ2-7; the D gene is possibly TRBD2, with 5 bases matching. The sample consisted of CD4+ T cells from PBMCs cultured with SARS-CoV-2 spike peptides, taken before COVID-19 vaccination. The cell subset or site label here, explained by the study, means: SARS-CoV-2 spike overlapping peptide pool stimulation. This clonotype was sampled from a human donor who received a COVID-19 vaccine. The nucleotide sequence is TGTGCCAGCAGCTTTGAACGGAGGGAGCAGTACTTC. Its amino acids are CASSFERREQYF.